This paragraph reports one TCR beta chain. Its antigen remains unknown. The data are from a study of T cell responses to AZD1222 COVID-19 vaccine. Study as a whole: Second doses were pooled across both intervals (about 4 or about 12 weeks).

Study outcomes and limitations: Vaccine-related CD4 TCRs covered spike, predominating at 160-218 and 743-854. Receipt of two AZD1222 doses was followed by a rise in Spike-specific TCR breadth and depth. It should be noted that donors were predominantly white British and more often female, and clonal diversity was possibly underestimated.

This table comes from immunoSEQ multiplex PCR, and its TCRdb copy is limited to in-frame clones, with some not included. Found here are roughly 120,000 clones, more than 75% of them singletons; the top ten hold 7.7%. There are 15 residues in the CDR3. The V end lost 3 bases, the J end lost 0 bases, and 6 bases lay between the germline ends. CDR1 is MDHEN, CDR2 SYDVKM, per germline. The receptor was derived from an adult in good health. The gene calls are TRBV28 and TRBJ2-6, with D hard to call. Sequencing was performed on peripheral blood, taken on day 0 of AZD1222 vaccination. The CDR3 nucleotides read TGTGCCAGCAGTTTCGACTCCTCTGGGGCCAACGTCCTGACTTTC. Amino acid sequence: CASSFDSSGANVLTF. The full variable domain, rest sourced from reference TRBV28 and TRBJ2-6, is DVKVTQSSRYLVKRTGEKVFLECVQDMDHENMFWYRQDPGLGLRLIYFSYDVKMKEKGDIPEGYSVSREKKERFSLILESASTNQTSMYLCASSFDSSGANVLTFGAGSRLTVL.